Presented here are 25 T cell receptor beta chains from one specimen sequenced in a study of control samples from healthy donors and cancer patients. Using immunoSEQ multiplex PCR, the repertoire was profiled, and TCRdb retains in-frame clones only, with some absent. The sample has about 140,000 clones; less than 95% are singletons. Sequenced material: blood. These receptors all stem from a young man in good health.

This clone was detected once. The rearrangement uses TRBV7-6 and TRBJ2-7; TRBD1 agrees at 9 bases. The germline gives CDR1 SGHVS, CDR2 FNYEAQ. The CDR3 has 15 residues. V shed 2 bases and J 5 bases; nucleotides not matched to a gene: 7. CDR3 sequence: CASSLTGTGWDEQYF. CDR3 coding DNA: TGTGCCAGCAGCTTAACTGGGACAGGGTGGGACGAGCAGTACTTC.

The chain recombines TRBV19 with TRBJ2-2, with a weak D call TRBD1 (6 bases). This CDR3 has 15 amino acids. Germline CDR1 reads LNHDA; CDR2 reads SQIVND (reference sequence). V was trimmed by 2 bases and J by 1 base, leaving 8 bases between them. DNA for the CDR3: TGTGCCAGTAGTATAAGCAGGGGGAACACCGGGGAGCTGTTTTTT. It translates to CASSISRGNTGELFF. Based on the CDR3 plus reference TRBV19 and TRBJ2-2, the full variable domain is DGGITQSPKYLFRKEGQNVTLSCEQNLNHDAMYWYRQDPGQGLRLIYYSQIVNDFQKGDIAEGYSVSREKKESFPLTVTSAQKNPTAFYLCASSISRGNTGELFFGEGSRLTVL.

This clone was observed once. The chain has TRBV10-1 and TRBJ1-2, with D possibly matching TRBD1 (5 bases). This CDR3 contains 17 residues. V dropped 0 bases and J dropped 0 bases, with 14 bases sitting between them. Per germline, CDR1 WNHNN and CDR2 SYGVQD (reference sequence). Here the CDR3 reads CASSESSIRGTNYGYTF. The CDR3 bases are TGCGCCAGCAGTGAGTCATCCATCCGGGGGACTAACTATGGCTACACCTTC.

The gene calls are TRBV5-1 and TRBJ1-2; D is possibly TRBD1 (5 bases). The CDR3 runs 15 residues. V lost 0 bases, J lost 7 bases, and 16 bases lay in between. Germline values: CDR1 SGHRS, CDR2 YFSETQ. CDR3 protein: CASSLEGTAVSGYTF. The CDR3 DNA reads TGCGCCAGCAGCTTGGAGGGGACCGCTGTTAGTGGCTACACCTTC. The variable domain in full, with the rest retrieved from reference TRBV5-1 and TRBJ1-2, is KAGVTQTPRYLIKTRGQQVTLSCSPISGHRSVSWYQQTPGQGLQFLFEYFSETQRNKGNFPGRFSGRQFSNSRSEMNVSTLELGDSALYLCASSLEGTAVSGYTFGSGTRLTVV.

V gene TRBV7-9 combines with J gene TRBJ2-1; a weak D match, TRBD2 (7 bases). Trimming stripped 1 base from V and 3 bases from J, with 16 bases between. CDR1 is SEHNR and CDR2 is FQNEAQ in the germline V gene (reference sequence). The CDR3 runs to 17 residues. The chain's CDR3 is CASSLVGGAGFYNEQFF. In DNA form, the CDR3 reads TGTGCCAGCAGCTTAGTTGGGGGGGCCGGTTTCTACAATGAGCAGTTCTTC.

The genes are TRBV4-1 and TRBJ2-3; D may correspond to TRBD1 or TRBD2 (8 bases each). Germline V gene data show CDR1 as MGHRA and CDR2 as YSYEKL. Trimming pared 0 bases from V and 2 bases from J, leaving 18 bases between. CDR3 length equals 18 residues. DNA for the CDR3: TGCGCCAGCAGCCAAGATTCAGGGGGCGGGGGGCTCACAGATACGCAGTATTTT. Protein sequence: CASSQDSGGGGLTDTQYF.

V gene TRBV19 combines with J gene TRBJ1-1; D perhaps matches TRBD1 (6 bases). The V and J ends lost 1 base and 12 bases respectively, with 15 bases between them. From germline, CDR1 is LNHDA and CDR2 SQIVND (reference sequence). CDR3 length equals 13 residues. The CDR3 DNA sequence: TGTGCCAGTAGTATAGGTTCGGGGGCTACTACTTTCTTT. It translates to CASSIGSGATTFF.

The chain combines TRBV7-2 with TRBJ1-4; D not certain. Germline assignment: CDR1 SGHTA and CDR2 FQGNSA. The length of the CDR3 is 17 residues. Trimming took 1 base from V and 4 from J, leaving 16 bases between them. CDR3 region: CASSLDSALSNNEKLFF. The CDR3 DNA reads as TGTGCCAGCAGCTTAGATTCGGCACTCTCTAATAATGAAAAACTGTTTTTT.

The chain couples TRBV6-6 to TRBJ2-3, with D possibly TRBD1 on 6 matching bases. Trimming cost V 6 bases and J 3 bases, with 13 bases left between them. The CDR3 loop spans 14 amino acids. Looked up from germline, CDR1 is MNHNY and CDR2 is SVGAGI (reference sequence). In DNA form, the CDR3 reads TGTGCCAGCAGCCTCGGGCAGGGGACAGATACGCAGTATTTT. Translated, it gives CASSLGQGTDTQYF.

The chain carries TRBV5-6 and TRBJ1-1; D is perhaps TRBD1 (5 bases). V shed 0 bases and J shed 4 bases, with 10 bases lying between them. The V gene's germline CDR1 is SGHDT and CDR2 YYEEEE. The CDR3 is made up of 14 amino acids. As DNA, the CDR3 is TGTGCCAGCAGCTTGGTGTTAGGGACCACTGAAGCTTTCTTT. Translated, it gives CASSLVLGTTEAFF.

The V call is TRBV7-9, the J call TRBJ2-7; 7 nucleotides align to TRBD2. After removal of 0 bases from V and 3 bases from J, the junction contained 2 bases not matched to a gene. CDR3 length: 14 amino acids. Germline-derived CDR1 and CDR2 are SEHNR and FQNEAQ (reference sequence). The CDR3 DNA reads as TGTGCCAGCAGCTTAGCGGGGGGGAGCTACGAGCAGTACTTC. Its protein product is CASSLAGGSYEQYF.

The chain recombines TRBV15 with TRBJ1-2, with unresolved D. V was clipped by 0 bases and J by 1 base, with 9 bases between them. CDR1 LNHNV and CDR2 YYDKDF come from the germline V gene (reference sequence). The CDR3 sequence is 15 residues long. The CDR3 nucleotides read TGTGCCACCAGCAGAGATCGGCAGAGTAACTATGGCTACACCTTC. Its translation is CATSRDRQSNYGYTF.

The chain links TRBV19 to TRBJ2-1; D is ambiguous. Germline CDR1 reads LNHDA; CDR2 reads SQIVND (reference sequence). The CDR3 is 13 residues long. Trimming took off 4 bases at V and 8 bases at J, with 12 bases between the two ends. In DNA, the CDR3 is TGTGCCAGTAGTAAAGGGTTCGGCGATGAGCAGTTCTTC. Translating gives CASSKGFGDEQFF.

V and J are TRBV7-2 and TRBJ1-1; D gene uncertain. The V gene's germline CDR1 is SGHTA and CDR2 FQGNSA. V lost 5 bases and J lost 4, with 11 bases in between. This CDR3 is built from 13 residues. DNA for the CDR3: TGTGCCAGCAGCCTATCGACACGCACTGAAGCTTTCTTT. Residues: CASSLSTRTEAFF.

With respect to this clone: Within the sample, other DNA sequences also encode this same CDR3. This chain uses TRBV18 with TRBJ2-2, with a weak D call TRBD1 (5 bases). With 1 base removed from V and 0 bases from J, the gap between germline ends came to 6 bases. The CDR3 loop spans 15 amino acids. CDR1 and CDR2 (germline): KGHSH, LQKENI. CDR3 DNA sequence: TGTGCCAGCTCACCACGGGGCGCGAACACCGGGGAGCTGTTTTTT. Amino acids: CASSPRGANTGELFF.

This clone came up once. V gene TRBV19 combines with J gene TRBJ1-1; no definite D call. The germline V and J ends were trimmed by 6 bases and 11 bases, with 13 bases remaining between them. Germline lookup yields CDR1 LNHDA and CDR2 SQIVND (reference sequence). The CDR3 runs to 11 residues. The CDR3 here is CASSTDLKAFF. CDR3 coding DNA: TGTGCCAGTAGCACGGACCTTAAGGCTTTCTTT.

CDR3 DNA: TGTGCCAGCAGCCAAATGGGTGAGACAGGGAAGTGCACCTTC. Its protein product is CASSQMGETGKCTF. V is TRBV3-1 (or the pseudogene TRBV3-2) and J is TRBJ1-2; 7 nucleotides agree with TRBD1. The CDR3 sequence is 14 residues long. CDR1 and CDR2 (germline): LGHDT, YNNKEL (reference sequence). With V trimmed by 2 bases and J by 13 bases, 13 bases remained unmatched.

The rearrangement joins TRBV4-1 to TRBJ2-5; D call uncertain. Between the trimmed V and J ends, which lost 4 bases and 5 bases, there was a span of 8 bases. The CDR3 covers 12 residues. CDR1 and CDR2 (germline): MGHRA, YSYEKL. CDR3 sequence reads: CASSRPMETQYF. The CDR3 nucleotides are TGCGCCAGCAGCCGCCCAATGGAGACCCAGTACTTC.

The rearrangement joins TRBV6-1 to TRBJ1-2, with TRBD1 identical over 10 bases. CDR3 size: 18 residues. Germline assignment: CDR1 MNHNS and CDR2 SASEGT. The V gene end was trimmed by 2 bases and the J gene end by 0 bases; junction bases not matched to a gene: 9. The CDR3 nucleotides read TGTGCCAGCAGTGAACACGGGGACAGGGGCGCCCCTAACTATGGCTACACCTTC. This encodes CASSEHGDRGAPNYGYTF.

The chain has TRBV10-3 and TRBJ2-5; the D gene is possibly TRBD1 (6 bases). V gave up 2 bases and J gave up 2 bases, with 6 bases separating them. Per the germline V gene, CDR1 is ENHRY and CDR2 is SYGVKD. This CDR3 spans 13 amino acids. The CDR3 DNA is TGTGCCATCAGTGAGGGACAGCAAGAGACCCAGTACTTC. Translation gives CAISEGQQETQYF.

The genes are TRBV11-3 and TRBJ2-7, with D unresolved. The CDR3 is made up of 13 amino acids. Germline CDR1 is SGHNT and CDR2 is YENEEA. Trimming took off 8 bases at V and 0 bases at J, with 11 bases between the two ends. Here the CDR3 DNA reads TGTGCCAGCGTCACAGCCAGCTCCTACGAGCAGTACTTC. It encodes CASVTASSYEQYF.

This clone was seen only a few times. This CDR3 is CASSYGRFGTEAFF. DNA of the CDR3: TGTGCCAGCAGTTACGGGAGGTTTGGCACTGAAGCTTTCTTT. J is TRBJ1-1 and V is TRBV6-2 or TRBV6-3; the D is unclear. Germline V gene data show CDR1 as MNHEY and CDR2 as SVGEGT. This CDR3 is built from 14 residues. V was trimmed by 2 bases and J by 4 bases, leaving 11 bases between them.

The chain joins TRBV4-2 to TRBJ1-3; 8 nucleotides line up with TRBD1. The CDR3 spans 16 residues. With 1 base clipped from V and 2 bases from J, the junction kept 4 bases outside the gene matches. Germline CDR1 is LGHNA and CDR2 is YNFKEQ. CDR3: CASSQGTGPAGNTIYF. CDR3 coding DNA: TGTGCCAGCAGCCAAGGGACAGGGCCGGCTGGAAACACCATATATTTT.

CDR3 DNA: TGTGCCAGCAGTTCGCGGACAGGGAGCTCCTATAATTCACCCCTCCACTTT. As protein: CASSSRTGSSYNSPLHF. This sequence joins TRBV27 and TRBJ1-6; 8 bases line up with TRBD1. The CDR3 is made up of 17 amino acids. Germline CDR1 is MNHEY and CDR2 is SMNVEV (reference sequence). Trimming at V came to 4 bases and at J to 0 bases, leaving 5 bases not matched to a gene.

This clone was seen at least ten times. This rearrangement joins TRBV9 to TRBJ1-3; D not certain. The CDR3 runs to 15 residues. The germline V gene encodes CDR1 SGDLS and CDR2 YYNGEE. Trimming took off 4 bases at V and 0 bases at J, with 11 bases between the two ends. The CDR3 DNA sequence: TGTGCCAGCAGCACCGGACCGCACTCTGGAAACACCATATATTTT. This gives the protein CASSTGPHSGNTIYF.